This T cell receptor beta chain was obtained from a study of blood T cell repertoires in COVID-19. Across the whole study: The United States, Italy and Spain provided the acute and convalescent COVID-19 samples.

Participants were aged 18 to 89 years, lived in around 25 US areas, and enrolled virtually. Participants reported their clinical history, and cohort assignment relied on those reports. V was pared by 1 base and J by 5 bases, with 10 bases of the junction left unmatched. The CDR3 contains 18 residues. Germline assignment: CDR1 SGHRS and CDR2 YFSETQ. The authors' processing: Nucleated cell counts were estimated from reference gene primer amplification. Assay: immunoSEQ multiplex PCR; the TCRdb copy retains only in-frame clones and omits some. That table is the source of V, J and clone size, and D and trimming were worked out from the DNA. Of 400,000 to 550,000 clones listed, about 85% are singletons.

This sequence was found in a woman in her late teens or twenties with acute COVID-19. The sample consisted of PBMCs or T cells enriched from blood (not recorded which). The chain links TRBV5-1 to TRBJ2-1, with 12 bases identical to TRBD2. This CDR3 reads CASSLKTWASGRDNEQFF. The CDR3 DNA reads TGCGCCAGCAGCTTGAAAACCTGGGCTAGCGGGAGGGACAATGAGCAGTTCTTC.